These 5 T cell receptor beta chains were all obtained from the same sample, sequenced in a study of T cells in Graves' hyperthyroidism and ophthalmopathy (dated by TCRdb to the late 2010s). Library creation used multiplex PCR. Sequencing was carried out with an Illumina HiSeq 2000. The TCR beta CDR3 regions were amplified from RNA transcripts. For the first round of RT-PCR on the TCR CDR3, the HTBI primer set was used together with the Qiagen OneStep RT-PCR kit. Through fastp at Q25 and MiXCR, TCRdb rebuilt clones from the public reads, retaining in-frame beta chains. Each CDR3 protein appears once, grouped with its most common genes and DNA. A total of around 440,000 distinct CDR3 sequences appear in this sample, 15% to 17% of them only once. The ten largest clones capture roughly 13% of the sample. Material for sequencing was blood. Receptors originate from a young woman with Graves' hyperthyroidism.

The chain is built from TRBV12-3 or TRBV12-4 and TRBJ2-7; tentatively, D is TRBD2 (6 bases). The CDR3 length is 15 residues. Between the trimmed V and J ends, which lost 3 bases and 7 bases, there was a span of 19 bases. The CDR3 nucleotides read TGTGCCAGCAGTTTCCGCGGGACGGACGGTAGAGAGCAGTACTTC. Translated: CASSFRGTDGREQYF.

At least ten counts were recorded for this clonotype. The chain carries TRBV20-1 and TRBJ2-7; D not resolved. Looked up from germline, CDR1 is DFQATT and CDR2 is SNEGSKA (reference sequence). V was trimmed by 0 bases and J by 6 bases, leaving 9 bases between them. The CDR3 length is 12 residues. In nucleotides, the CDR3 is TGCAGTGCTAGAGATTTAGTCTCCGAGCAGTACTTC. This gives the protein CSARDLVSEQYF.

The V and J genes are TRBV27 and TRBJ2-7; 8 bases are shared with TRBD1. The CDR3 consists of 14 residues. Germline CDR1 reads MNHEY; CDR2 reads SMNVEV (reference sequence). Trimming removed 6 bases from V and 7 bases from J; junction bases left unmatched: 11. CDR3 in DNA: TGTGCCAGCAGACCGGACAGGGCAAGGGGGGAGCAGTACTTC. Protein product: CASRPDRARGEQYF.

This clonotype was observed at least ten times. The chain links TRBV20-1 to TRBJ2-1; a weak D match, TRBD2 (6 bases). CDR3 length: 18 amino acids. The V gene lost 3 bases and the J gene lost 0 bases, with 21 bases spanning the gap. Germline CDR1 and CDR2: DFQATT and SNEGSKA (reference sequence). The CDR3: CSARDAPPRESSYNEQFF. The CDR3 region has the DNA TGCAGTGCTAGGGATGCCCCTCCTCGGGAGAGCTCCTACAATGAGCAGTTCTTC.

The table lists this clonotype with a few counts. This chain uses TRBV9 with TRBJ2-2; no firm D call. The CDR3 spans 14 residues. Trimming removed 3 bases at V and 3 bases at J, with 9 bases between. Germline values: CDR1 SGDLS, CDR2 YYNGEE. In DNA form, the CDR3 reads TGTGCCAGCAGCGCGACCCCACACACCGGGGAGCTGTTTTTT. Translation: CASSATPHTGELFF.